This T cell receptor beta chain stems from a study of technical replicates of blood from a handful of donors. This table comes from immunoSEQ multiplex PCR, and its TCRdb copy is limited to in-frame clones, with some not included. The sample contains tens of thousands of clones, about 95% of which appear only once. This clone has a handful of counts. The sequencing sample was made of T cells isolated from PBMCs. This clonotype was sampled from a human donor in good health.

CDR3 region: CASSRLSEAFF. The CDR3 coding sequence is TGTGCCAGCAGCCGACTATCAGAAGCTTTCTTT. This chain links TRBV25-1 with TRBJ1-1; D call uncertain. Germline values: CDR1 MGHDK, CDR2 SYGVNS. The CDR3 loop spans 11 amino acids. V dropped 6 bases and J dropped 8 bases, with 10 bases sitting between them. Using reference TRBV25-1 and TRBJ1-1 for the parts outside the CDR3, the full variable domain is EADIYQTPRYLVIGTGKKITLECSQTMGHDKMYWYQQDPGMELHLIHYSYGVNSTEKGDLSSESTVSRIRTEHFPLTLESARPSHTSQYLCASSRLSEAFFGQGTRLTVV.